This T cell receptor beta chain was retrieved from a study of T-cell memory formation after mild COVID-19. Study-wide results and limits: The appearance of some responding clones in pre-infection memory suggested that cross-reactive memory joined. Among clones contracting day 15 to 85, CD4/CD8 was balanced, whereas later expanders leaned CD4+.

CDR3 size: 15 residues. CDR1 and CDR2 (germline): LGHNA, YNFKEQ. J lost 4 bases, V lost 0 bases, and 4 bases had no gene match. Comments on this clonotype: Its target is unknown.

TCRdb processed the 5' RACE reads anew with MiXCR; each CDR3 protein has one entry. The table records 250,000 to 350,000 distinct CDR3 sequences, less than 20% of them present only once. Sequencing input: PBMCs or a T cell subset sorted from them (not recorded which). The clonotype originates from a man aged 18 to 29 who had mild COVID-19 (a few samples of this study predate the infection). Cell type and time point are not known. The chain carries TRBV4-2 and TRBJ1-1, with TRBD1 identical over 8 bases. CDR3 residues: CASSQEGTGGTEAFF. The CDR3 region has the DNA TGTGCCAGCAGCCAAGAGGGGACAGGCGGCACTGAAGCTTTCTTT.